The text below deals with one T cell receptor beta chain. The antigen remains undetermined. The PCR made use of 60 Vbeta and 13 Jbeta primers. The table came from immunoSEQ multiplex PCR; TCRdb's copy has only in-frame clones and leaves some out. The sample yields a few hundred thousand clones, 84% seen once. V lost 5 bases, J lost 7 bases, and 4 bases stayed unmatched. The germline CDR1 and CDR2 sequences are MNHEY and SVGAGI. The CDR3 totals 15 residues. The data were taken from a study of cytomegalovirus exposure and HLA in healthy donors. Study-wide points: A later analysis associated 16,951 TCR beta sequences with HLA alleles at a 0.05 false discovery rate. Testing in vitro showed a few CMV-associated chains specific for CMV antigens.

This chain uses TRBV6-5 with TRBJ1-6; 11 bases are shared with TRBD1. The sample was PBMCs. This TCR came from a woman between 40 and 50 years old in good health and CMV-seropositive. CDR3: CASSNRDRGNSPLHF. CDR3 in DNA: TGTGCCAGCAGTAACCGGGACAGGGGGAATTCACCCCTCCACTTT.